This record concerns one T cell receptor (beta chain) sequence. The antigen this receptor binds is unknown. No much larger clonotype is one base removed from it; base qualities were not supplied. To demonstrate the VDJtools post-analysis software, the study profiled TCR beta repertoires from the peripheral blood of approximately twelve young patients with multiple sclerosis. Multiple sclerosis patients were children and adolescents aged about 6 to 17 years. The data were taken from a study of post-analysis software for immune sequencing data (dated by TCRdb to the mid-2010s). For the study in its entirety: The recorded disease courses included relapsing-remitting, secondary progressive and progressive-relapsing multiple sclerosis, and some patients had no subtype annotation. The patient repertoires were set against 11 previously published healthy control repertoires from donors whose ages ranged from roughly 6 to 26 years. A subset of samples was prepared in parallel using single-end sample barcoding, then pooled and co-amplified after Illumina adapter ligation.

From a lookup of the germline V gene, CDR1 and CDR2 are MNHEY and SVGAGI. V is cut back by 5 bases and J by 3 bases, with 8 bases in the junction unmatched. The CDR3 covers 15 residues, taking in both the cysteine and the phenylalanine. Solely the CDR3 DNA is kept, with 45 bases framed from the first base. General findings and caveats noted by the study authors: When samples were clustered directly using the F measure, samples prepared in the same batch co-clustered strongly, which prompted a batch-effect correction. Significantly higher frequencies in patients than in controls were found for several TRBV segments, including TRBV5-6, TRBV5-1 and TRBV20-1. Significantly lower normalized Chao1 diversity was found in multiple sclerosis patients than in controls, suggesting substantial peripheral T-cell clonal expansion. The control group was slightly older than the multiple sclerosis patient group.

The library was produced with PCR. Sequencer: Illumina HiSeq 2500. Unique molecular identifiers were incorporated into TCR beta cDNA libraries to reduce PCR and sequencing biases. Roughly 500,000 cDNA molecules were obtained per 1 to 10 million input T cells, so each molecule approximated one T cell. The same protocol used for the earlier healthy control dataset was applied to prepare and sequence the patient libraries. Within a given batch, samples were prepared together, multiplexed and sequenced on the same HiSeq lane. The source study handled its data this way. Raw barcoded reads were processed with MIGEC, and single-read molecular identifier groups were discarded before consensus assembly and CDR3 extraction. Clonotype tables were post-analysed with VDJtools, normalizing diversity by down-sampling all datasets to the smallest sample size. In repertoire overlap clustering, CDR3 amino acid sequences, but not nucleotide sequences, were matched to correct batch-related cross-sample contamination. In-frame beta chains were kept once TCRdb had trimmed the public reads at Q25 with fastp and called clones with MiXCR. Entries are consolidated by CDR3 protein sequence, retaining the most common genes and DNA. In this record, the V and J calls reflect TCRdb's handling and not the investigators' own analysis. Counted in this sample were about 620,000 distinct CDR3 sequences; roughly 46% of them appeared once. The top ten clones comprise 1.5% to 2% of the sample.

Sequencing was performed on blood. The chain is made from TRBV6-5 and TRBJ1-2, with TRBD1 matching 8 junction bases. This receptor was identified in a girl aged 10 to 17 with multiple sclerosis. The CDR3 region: CASSVDREHYYGYTF. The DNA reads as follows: TGTGCCAGCAGTGTGGACAGGGAGCATTACTATGGCTACACCTTC.